A single sample gave rise to the 27 T cell receptor beta chains below, sequenced in a study of PD-1 blockade in classical Hodgkin lymphoma. Time point defined: cycle 4 day 1 (C4D1), after 5 to 7 weeks of nivolumab. Each of the patients experienced relapse following autologous stem cell transplantation, and their brentuximab vedotin exposure differed. This table comes from immunoSEQ multiplex PCR, and its TCRdb copy is limited to in-frame clones, with some not included. Of about 85,000 clones listed, 90% are singletons. Sequences were derived from peripheral blood mononuclear cells (PBMCs), sampled before the fourth cycle of nivolumab. The receptors shown here come from a human donor with classical Hodgkin lymphoma.

J is TRBJ2-5 and V is TRBV7-8, with D possibly being TRBD2 (6 bases). Trimming removed 1 base at V and 5 bases at J, with 14 bases between. This CDR3 spans 15 amino acids. Germline V CDR1 and CDR2: SGHVS, FQNEAQ. This CDR3 reads CASSLEAGGAETQYF. CDR3 coding DNA: TGTGCCAGCAGCTTAGAGGCAGGCGGGGCGGAGACCCAGTACTTC.

The chain is built from TRBV29-1 and TRBJ2-7, with D possibly TRBD2 on 6 matching bases. This CDR3 region has 13 residues. V was clipped by 4 bases and J by 0 bases, with 10 bases between them. Looked up from germline, CDR1 is SQVTM and CDR2 is ANQGSEA. The DNA of the CDR3 is TGCAGCGTTGTTTCCGGGAGCTCCTACGAGCAGTACTTC. This sequence encodes CSVVSGSSYEQYF.

The CDR3 reads CASSVVHGANTEAFF. Written as DNA, the CDR3 is TGTGCCAGCAGCGTAGTTCACGGCGCAAACACTGAAGCTTTCTTT. The gene calls are TRBV9 and TRBJ1-1; D is unclear. The CDR3 consists of 15 residues. CDR1 and CDR2 (germline): SGDLS, YYNGEE. V lost 0 bases and J lost 2, with 11 bases in between.

The chain uses TRBV6-5 and TRBJ2-2, with D possibly matching TRBD2 (5 bases). CDR1 and CDR2 (germline): MNHEY, SVGAGI. The V end lost 7 bases, the J end lost 2 bases, and 14 bases lay between the germline ends. The CDR3 is made up of 15 amino acids. The CDR3 here is CASTKPGRNTGELFF. CDR3 coding DNA: TGTGCCAGCACCAAACCGGGGAGAAACACCGGGGAGCTGTTTTTT.

V is TRBV27 and J is TRBJ1-2; D not resolved. The V and J ends lost 3 bases and 1 base respectively, with 6 bases between them. Per germline, CDR1 MNHEY and CDR2 SMNVEV (reference sequence). The CDR3 has 13 residues. The CDR3 DNA reads TGTGCCAGCAGTTTCGGGGTTAACTATGGCTACACCTTC. Protein: CASSFGVNYGYTF.

This chain joins TRBV30 and TRBJ2-2; TRBD1 or TRBD2 may be the D gene (6 bases each). This CDR3 spans 16 amino acids. Germline CDR1 reads GTSNPN; CDR2 reads SVGIG (reference sequence). V dropped 0 bases and J dropped 4 bases, with 15 bases sitting between them. In DNA form, the CDR3 reads TGTGCCTGGAGTGTAGGGTGGGGGGCCGGCACCGGGGAGCTGTTTTTT. Protein sequence: CAWSVGWGAGTGELFF.

This chain connects TRBV28 to TRBJ1-4; TRBD1 aligns across 10 bases. The CDR3 is made up of 17 amino acids. Per germline, CDR1 MDHEN and CDR2 SYDVKM. After removal of 5 bases from V and 8 bases from J, the junction contained 14 bases not matched to a gene. CDR3 loop: CASSVSGTGEFREKLFF. The DNA for the CDR3 is TGTGCCAGCAGTGTCTCCGGGACAGGGGAATTTCGAGAAAAACTGTTTTTT.

The chain couples TRBV7-6 to TRBJ1-3; D is unresolved. Germline V gene lookup returns CDR1 SGHVS and CDR2 FNYEAQ. The CDR3 has 11 amino acids. Trimming took 8 bases from V and 1 from J, leaving 3 bases between them. CDR3 protein: CASGSGNTIYF. The DNA for the CDR3 is TGTGCCAGCGGGTCTGGAAACACCATATATTTT. Based on the CDR3 plus reference TRBV7-6 and TRBJ1-3, the full variable domain is GAGVSQSPRYKVTKRGQDVALRCDPISGHVSLYWYRQALGQGPEFLTYFNYEAQQDKSGLPNDRFSAERPEGSISTLTIQRTEQRDSAMYRCASGSGNTIYFGEGSWLTVV.

As regards this clone: A junction boundary mismatches the germline segment, possibly from a read error. The chain joins TRBV29-1 to TRBJ1-4, with D tentatively TRBD1 (6 bases). The germline CDR1 and CDR2 sequences are SQVTM and ANQGSEA. The CDR3 loop spans 15 amino acids. DNA of the CDR3: TGCAGCGTGGAAGCCGCCCCGGGACAAGAGGGAAAACTGTTTTTT. Its protein product is CSVEAAPGQEGKLFF.

V and J are TRBV14 and TRBJ1-2, with a tentative D call TRBD1 (6 bases). The CDR3 totals 13 residues. CDR1 and CDR2 from the germline V gene are SGHDN and FVKESK. The V end lost 3 bases, the J end lost 5 bases, and 10 bases lay between the germline ends. The CDR3 here is CASSQERGYGYTF. The CDR3 coding sequence is TGTGCCAGCAGCCAGGAGAGGGGGTATGGCTACACCTTC.

As for this clone: The same CDR3 is also encoded by other DNA sequences in this sample. The chain recombines TRBV7-2 with TRBJ2-7; the D gene could be TRBD1 or TRBD2 (5 bases each). Deletions cut 3 bases from V and 2 bases from J, with 11 bases between. Germline V lookup: CDR1 SGHTA, CDR2 FQGNSA. The CDR3 is 14 amino acids. The CDR3 here is CASSFGTATYEQYF. DNA for the CDR3: TGTGCCAGCAGCTTTGGGACCGCGACCTACGAGCAGTACTTC. Based on the CDR3 plus reference TRBV7-2 and TRBJ2-7, the full variable domain is GAGVSQSPSNKVTEKGKDVELRCDPISGHTALYWYRQSLGQGLEFLIYFQGNSAPDKSGLPSDRFSAERTGGSVSTLTIQRTQQEDSAVYLCASSFGTATYEQYFGPGTRLTVT.

The J gene is TRBJ2-7, the V gene TRBV9; either TRBD1 or TRBD2 may supply D (6 bases each). Deletions cut 3 bases from V and 0 bases from J, with 13 bases between. The germline gives CDR1 SGDLS, CDR2 YYNGEE. The CDR3 extends over 15 amino acids. The CDR3 nucleotides read TGTGCCAGCAGCGAGGGGGGAGCCGCCTCCTACGAGCAGTACTTC. Its protein is CASSEGGAASYEQYF.

The genes are TRBV5-4 and TRBJ2-5, with D possibly being TRBD1 (6 bases). This CDR3 is 16 amino acids long. CDR1 is SGHNT and CDR2 is YYREEE in the germline V gene (reference sequence). The V gene lost 2 bases and the J gene lost 1 base, with 15 bases spanning the gap. The CDR3, as DNA: TGTGCCAGCAGCTTTATAGTAGAACAGGGCCAAGAGACCCAGTACTTC. This gives the protein CASSFIVEQGQETQYF.

The rearrangement uses TRBV19 and TRBJ1-5; 9 bases are shared with TRBD1. This CDR3 has 16 residues. The trim removed 5 bases at V and 0 bases at J, leaving 5 bases unmatched. Germline V gene lookup returns CDR1 LNHDA and CDR2 SQIVND (reference sequence). In DNA, the CDR3 is TGTGCCAGTAGTGCAGACAGGGGGTATAGCAATCAGCCCCAGCATTTT. Protein sequence: CASSADRGYSNQPQHF.

This chain joins TRBV7-3 and TRBJ1-2, with D hard to call. The CDR3 contains 14 residues. CDR1 is SGHTA and CDR2 is FQGTGA in the germline V gene. The V end lost 0 bases, the J end lost 7 bases, and 12 bases lay between the germline ends. The CDR3 DNA sequence: TGTGCCAGCAGCTTAACGACGGGTGTGGGTGGCTACACCTTC. Amino acid sequence: CASSLTTGVGGYTF.

V is TRBV6-1 and J is TRBJ2-7; D possibly uses TRBD1 or TRBD2 (5 bases each). The CDR3 has 15 residues. Germline V gene lookup returns CDR1 MNHNS and CDR2 SASEGT. Trimming left V 7 bases short and J 7 bases short, with 23 bases between. The DNA of the CDR3 is TGTGCCAGCACCGAGCTCCGGGACGGGCGCGGAGAGCAGTACTTC. Translated, it gives CASTELRDGRGEQYF.

Here the CDR3 reads CASSPTGVNEKLFF. The CDR3 DNA sequence: TGTGCCAGCAGCCCGACAGGGGTTAATGAAAAACTGTTTTTT. This chain uses TRBV7-8 with TRBJ1-4; 8 positions match TRBD1. The CDR3 is 14 residues long. The trim removed 5 bases at V and 4 bases at J, leaving 3 bases unmatched. Germline V gives CDR1 SGHVS, CDR2 FQNEAQ.

The CDR3 DNA reads TGTGCCAGCAGCGCAAAGTGGGGACAGTGGCCCCAGCATTTT. It is translated as CASSAKWGQWPQHF. The V gene is TRBV27, the J gene TRBJ1-5; 7 bases align to TRBD1. Germline lookup yields CDR1 MNHEY and CDR2 SMNVEV (reference sequence). The V and J ends lost 6 bases and 9 bases, in that order; junction bases with no gene match: 11. The CDR3 consists of 14 residues.

The rearrangement links TRBV7-3 to TRBJ1-6; 7 bases match TRBD1. The CDR3 contains 16 residues. The germline V gene has CDR1 SGHTA and CDR2 FQGTGA. V trimming: 4 bases; J trimming: 0 bases; junction bases outside the gene matches: 3. The CDR3 region is CASSSGGSSYNSPLHF. In DNA form, the CDR3 reads TGTGCCAGCAGCTCAGGGGGGAGCTCCTATAATTCACCCCTCCACTTT.

V usage is TRBV7-9 and J usage is TRBJ1-1, with 9 bases fitting TRBD1. The trim removed 5 bases at V and 4 bases at J, leaving 8 bases unmatched. Per germline, CDR1 SEHNR and CDR2 FQNEAQ (reference sequence). This CDR3 is 15 amino acids long. As DNA, the CDR3 is TGTGCCAGCAGCGTGACCGGGACAGGGACCACTGAAGCTTTCTTT. Its protein is CASSVTGTGTTEAFF.

The chain joins TRBV11-3 to TRBJ2-1; D gene ambiguous. Between the trimmed V and J ends, which lost 5 bases and 9 bases, there was a span of 17 bases. The CDR3 spans 14 residues. The germline CDR1 and CDR2 sequences are SGHNT and YENEEA. CDR3 bases: TGTGCCAGCAGCCGCGGTAAGGGTTTGGGTGAGCAGTTCTTC. Protein: CASSRGKGLGEQFF.

The rearrangement uses TRBV6-1 and TRBJ1-1, with a possible D match to TRBD1 (5 bases). CDR3 size: 13 residues. Per germline, CDR1 MNHNS and CDR2 SASEGT. V lost 4 bases to trimming and J lost 4 bases, with 10 bases between them. CDR3 residues: CASSAIGATEAFF. The CDR3 coding sequence is TGTGCCAGCAGTGCTATCGGGGCCACTGAAGCTTTCTTT.

This chain uses TRBV15 with TRBJ1-2; D gene ambiguous. The V and J ends lost 0 bases and 5 bases respectively, with 13 bases between them. CDR3 length equals 15 residues. Germline loops: CDR1 LNHNV, CDR2 YYDKDF (reference sequence). The CDR3 is CATSRDSAQLYGYTF. In DNA, the CDR3 is TGTGCCACCAGCAGAGATTCGGCACAGCTATATGGCTACACCTTC.

The genes are TRBV5-1 and TRBJ2-7; no clear D. The CDR3 contains 13 residues. CDR1 and CDR2 (germline): SGHRS, YFSETQ. V was cut by 2 bases and J by 3 bases, with 9 bases left in between. The CDR3 is CASSFDTDYEQYF. CDR3 nucleotide sequence: TGCGCCAGCAGCTTCGACACTGACTACGAGCAGTACTTC. Combining the CDR3 with reference TRBV5-1 and TRBJ2-7 gives the whole variable domain KAGVTQTPRYLIKTRGQQVTLSCSPISGHRSVSWYQQTPGQGLQFLFEYFSETQRNKGNFPGRFSGRQFSNSRSEMNVSTLELGDSALYLCASSFDTDYEQYFGPGTRLTVT.

The chain employs TRBV7-2 and TRBJ1-1, with D uncertain. The germline CDR1 and CDR2 sequences are SGHTA and FQGNSA. Deletions cut 5 bases from V and 3 bases from J, with 10 bases between. The CDR3 has 13 amino acids. The CDR3 nucleotides are TGTGCCAGCAGCGAGCTGGCAGACACTGAAGCTTTCTTT. Protein sequence: CASSELADTEAFF.

The chain's CDR3 is CASSYSTTFNTEAFF. CDR3 in DNA: TGTGCCAGCAGTTACTCGACGACATTTAACACTGAAGCTTTCTTT. The gene calls are TRBV6-5 and TRBJ1-1; D call uncertain. V lost 0 bases, J lost 2 bases, and 10 bases lay in between. The CDR3 extends over 15 amino acids. CDR1 is MNHEY and CDR2 is SVGAGI in the germline V gene.

V gene TRBV20-1 combines with J gene TRBJ2-5; tentative D call: TRBD2 (5 bases). Trimming stripped 7 bases from V and 3 bases from J, with 6 bases between. The CDR3 is made up of 10 amino acids. Looked up from germline, CDR1 is DFQATT and CDR2 is SNEGSKA (reference sequence). The CDR3 sequence: CSGEKETQYF. The CDR3 nucleotides are TGCAGTGGGGAGAAAGAGACCCAGTACTTC.